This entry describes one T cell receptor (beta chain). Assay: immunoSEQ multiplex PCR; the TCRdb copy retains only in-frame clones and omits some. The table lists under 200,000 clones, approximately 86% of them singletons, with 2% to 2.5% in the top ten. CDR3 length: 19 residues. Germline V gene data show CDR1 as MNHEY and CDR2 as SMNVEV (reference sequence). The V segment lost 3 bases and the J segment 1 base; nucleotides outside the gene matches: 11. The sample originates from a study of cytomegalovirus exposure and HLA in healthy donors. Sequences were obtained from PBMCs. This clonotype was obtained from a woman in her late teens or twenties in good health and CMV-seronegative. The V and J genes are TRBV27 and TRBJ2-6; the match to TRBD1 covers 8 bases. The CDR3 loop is CASSLFGQGKLSGANVLTF. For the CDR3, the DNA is TGTGCCAGCAGTTTGTTTGGACAGGGAAAGTTGTCTGGGGCCAACGTCCTGACTTTC.